Given below is one T cell receptor beta chain in context. The target antigen is unknown. The data derive from a study of response to subunit inactivated influenza vaccine. MiXCR, run by TCRdb on the RT-PCR reads, gives a single entry per CDR3 protein. There are about 830,000 distinct CDR3 sequences in the sample; about 18% occur only once, and roughly 11% lies in the top ten. The study, taken as a whole, reports: There was a suggestion from the authors that each seasonal influenza vaccination recruits few new T cells.

This sample comprised PBMCs from blood, obtained 5 days after vaccination. This receptor was taken from a man in his fifties who received an inactivated influenza vaccine.

In nucleotides, the CDR3 is TGCGCCAGCAGGGGGACTAGCGACCTGCGGGAGACCCAGTACTTC. This gives the protein CASRGTSDLRETQYF. This rearrangement joins TRBV5-1 to TRBJ2-5; TRBD2 agrees at 10 bases. Germline V gene sequence: CDR1 SGHRS, CDR2 YFSETQ. The V and J ends lost 5 bases and 5 bases, in that order; junction bases with no gene match: 9. This CDR3 comprises 15 residues.